This T cell receptor (beta chain) came from a study of T cells after yellow fever vaccination (dated by TCRdb to the late 2010s). Concerning the study at large: Libraries from fractions with low cell numbers were prepared with the SMART-Seq v4 Ultra Low Input RNA kit. The cohort comprised two healthy male donors, one aged 18 to 29 and one aged 30 to 40 years. Blood was drawn at multiple timepoints before and after primary and secondary immunization, with bulk PBMC replicates and cell subsets isolated. To track T-cell clones before and after primary and booster YFV17D yellow fever vaccination, bulk TCR alpha and beta repertoires were sequenced longitudinally.

This clonotype was seen at least ten times. The clone's antigen remains unknown. No base quality values were provided; no much bigger clone lies one nucleotide off. Beyond this particular receptor, the publication reports: Because abundant contaminating clonotypes from the bulk population could be contained in FACS-sorted repertoires, computational filtering was required. Compared with the primary T-cell response, the secondary T-cell response was faster but weaker, reaching its peak on day 5 rather than on day 15. A small share of clonotypes occurred in both CD4 and CD8 compartments, likely arising from convergent recombination. After the booster, most clones that had expanded after primary vaccination were detected again (approximately 95% of CD4 and 88% of CD8), suggesting broad maintenance of memory. Because the study included only two donors, the extent to which the findings can be generalized is limited.

Explained via the paper, the treatment or condition label denotes: live attenuated yellow fever vaccine strain. At every blood-draw timepoint, two biological replicates of bulk PBMCs were collected. PBMCs were isolated from peripheral blood using a standard Ficoll-Paque protocol. TriZol was used to extract RNA from bulk PBMCs, CD4 and CD8 fractions, and dextramer-positive and dextramer-negative fractions. The germline V gene (reference sequence) sets CDR1 to MNHEY and CDR2 to SMNVEV. Spanning cysteine to phenylalanine, the CDR3 consists of 14 amino acids. Here the CDR3 DNA is all that survives: 42 bases in frame from base 1. V was cut back by 6 bases and J by 2 bases, leaving a gap of 11 bases between them. The data were produced on an Illumina NovaSeq 6000. TCR cDNA was synthesized by 5'RACE template switching, which introduced a universal primer site and unique molecular identifiers. Priming for cDNA synthesis came from both the TCR alpha and TCR beta constant segments. Libraries were amplified in two PCR steps, with sample barcodes and sequencing adapters added in the second step. Sequencing of the libraries was done on either Illumina HiSeq 2500 (2x100 bp) or NovaSeq (2x150 bp). The study's own analysis went as follows. MIGEC was used to demultiplex reads and collapse the reads into UMI consensus sequences, and MiXCR was used for V(D)J alignment. Vaccine-responding clonotypes were defined with edgeR using replicate PBMC samples, requiring FDR below 0.01 and a log2 fold change above 5 up to day 15. Each bulk clonotype was labeled CD4 or CD8 based on which sequenced repertoire, CD4 or CD8, contained the clonotype at higher abundance. TCRdb reran the public reads through fastp at Q25 and MiXCR, keeping productive beta chains. Rows with a matching CDR3 protein are joined into one entry that keeps the most common DNA and genes. TCRdb, not the original authors, processed these V and J calls. Counted in this sample were over 300,000 distinct CDR3 sequences; about 4% of them appeared once. Roughly 24% of the sample is held by the ten biggest clonotypes.

The chain couples TRBV27 to TRBJ1-5; no D gene call is confident. This sequence was found in a man between 18 and 29 years old who received the YFV17D yellow fever vaccine. Sequencing was performed on PBMCs, taken 5 days after the yellow fever booster vaccination. The sequence in DNA is TGTGCCAGCAGAGTTGGGTGGGGCAATCAGCCCCAGCATTTT. Its amino acids are CASRVGWGNQPQHF.